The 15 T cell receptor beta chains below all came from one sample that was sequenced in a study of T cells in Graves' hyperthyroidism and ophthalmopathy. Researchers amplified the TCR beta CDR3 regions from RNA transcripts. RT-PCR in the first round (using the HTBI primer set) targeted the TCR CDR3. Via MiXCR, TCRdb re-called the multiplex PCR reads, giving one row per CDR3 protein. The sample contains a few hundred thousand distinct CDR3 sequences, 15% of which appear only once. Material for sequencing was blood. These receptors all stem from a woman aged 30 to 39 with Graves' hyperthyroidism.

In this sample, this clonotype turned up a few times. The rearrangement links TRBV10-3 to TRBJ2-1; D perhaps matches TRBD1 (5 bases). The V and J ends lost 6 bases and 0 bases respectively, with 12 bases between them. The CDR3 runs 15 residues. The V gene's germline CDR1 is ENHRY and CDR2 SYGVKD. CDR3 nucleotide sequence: TGTGCCATCAGCGAAACAGGCCGCTCCTACAATGAGCAGTTCTTC. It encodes CAISETGRSYNEQFF.

Written as DNA, the CDR3 is TGTGCCAGCAGCGTAGAGCGGGAGATAGATACGCAGTATTTT. Its protein is CASSVEREIDTQYF. The J gene is TRBJ2-3, the V gene TRBV9; 8 nucleotides line up with TRBD2. Looked up from germline, CDR1 is SGDLS and CDR2 is YYNGEE. Trimming removed 0 bases from V and 5 bases from J; junction bases left unmatched: 2. The CDR3 is made up of 14 amino acids.

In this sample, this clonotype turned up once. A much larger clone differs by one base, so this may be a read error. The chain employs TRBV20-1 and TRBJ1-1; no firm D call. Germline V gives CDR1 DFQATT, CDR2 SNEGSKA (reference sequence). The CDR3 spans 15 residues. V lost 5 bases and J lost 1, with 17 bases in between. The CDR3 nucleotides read TGCAGTGCTGACCCTGGTACTGTGAGGAACACTGAAGCTTTCTTT. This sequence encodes CSADPGTVRNTEAFF.

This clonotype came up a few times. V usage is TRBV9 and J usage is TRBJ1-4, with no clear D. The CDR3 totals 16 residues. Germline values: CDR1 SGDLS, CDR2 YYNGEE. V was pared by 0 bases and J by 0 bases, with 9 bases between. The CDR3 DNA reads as TGTGCCAGCAGCGTAGCCCAAGGTGCAACTAATGAAAAACTGTTTTTT. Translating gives CASSVAQGATNEKLFF.

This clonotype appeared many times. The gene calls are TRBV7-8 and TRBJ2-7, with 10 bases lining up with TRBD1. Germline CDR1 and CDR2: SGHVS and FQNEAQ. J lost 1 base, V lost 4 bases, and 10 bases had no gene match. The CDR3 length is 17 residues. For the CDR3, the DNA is TGTGCCAGCAGCTCAAGCGTCGACAGGGGGCGATCCTACGAGCAGTACTTC. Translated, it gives CASSSSVDRGRSYEQYF.

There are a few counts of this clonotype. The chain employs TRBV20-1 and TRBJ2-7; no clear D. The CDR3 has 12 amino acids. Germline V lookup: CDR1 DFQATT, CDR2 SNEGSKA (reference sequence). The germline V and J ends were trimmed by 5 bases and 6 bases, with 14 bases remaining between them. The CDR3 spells CSAGGRISEQYF. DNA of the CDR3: TGCAGTGCTGGCGGTCGTATTTCCGAGCAGTACTTC.

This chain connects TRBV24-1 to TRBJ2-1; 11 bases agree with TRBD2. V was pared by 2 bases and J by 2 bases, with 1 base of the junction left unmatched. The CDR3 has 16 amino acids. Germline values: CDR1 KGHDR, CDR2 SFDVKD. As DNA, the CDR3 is TGTGCCACCAGTGATTCACTAGCGGGGGCCTACAATGAGCAGTTCTTC. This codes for CATSDSLAGAYNEQFF.

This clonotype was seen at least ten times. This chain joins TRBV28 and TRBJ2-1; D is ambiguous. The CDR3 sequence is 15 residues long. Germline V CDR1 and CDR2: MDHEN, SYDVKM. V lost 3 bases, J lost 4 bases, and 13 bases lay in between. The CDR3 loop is CASSLSLASYNEQFF. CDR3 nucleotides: TGTGCCAGCAGTTTGTCGTTGGCGAGTTACAATGAGCAGTTCTTC.

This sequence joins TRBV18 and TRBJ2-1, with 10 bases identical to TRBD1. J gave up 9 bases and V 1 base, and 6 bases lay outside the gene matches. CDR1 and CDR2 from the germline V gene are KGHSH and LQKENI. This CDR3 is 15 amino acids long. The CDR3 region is CASSPRGQGVGEQFF. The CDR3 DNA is TGTGCCAGCTCACCACGAGGACAGGGGGTAGGTGAGCAGTTCTTC.

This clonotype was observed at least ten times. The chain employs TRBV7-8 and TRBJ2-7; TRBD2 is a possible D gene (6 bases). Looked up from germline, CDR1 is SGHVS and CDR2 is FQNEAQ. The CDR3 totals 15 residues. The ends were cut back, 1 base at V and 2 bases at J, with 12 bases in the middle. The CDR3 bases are TGTGCCAGCAGCTTAGGTTGGACGGGGGCCTACGAGCAGTACTTC. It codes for CASSLGWTGAYEQYF.

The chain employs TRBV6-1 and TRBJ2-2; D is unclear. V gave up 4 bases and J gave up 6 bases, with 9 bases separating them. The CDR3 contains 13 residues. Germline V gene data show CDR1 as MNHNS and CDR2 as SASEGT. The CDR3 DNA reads TGTGCCAGCAGTGGCGAGGAGCCCGGGGAGCTGTTTTTT. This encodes CASSGEEPGELFF.

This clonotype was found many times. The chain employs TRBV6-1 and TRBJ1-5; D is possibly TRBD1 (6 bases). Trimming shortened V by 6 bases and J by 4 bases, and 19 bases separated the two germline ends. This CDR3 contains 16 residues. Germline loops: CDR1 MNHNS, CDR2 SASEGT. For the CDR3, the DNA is TGTGCCAGCAGCCTTAGGGCCCAGGGGTTAAATCAGCCCCAGCATTTT. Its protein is CASSLRAQGLNQPQHF.

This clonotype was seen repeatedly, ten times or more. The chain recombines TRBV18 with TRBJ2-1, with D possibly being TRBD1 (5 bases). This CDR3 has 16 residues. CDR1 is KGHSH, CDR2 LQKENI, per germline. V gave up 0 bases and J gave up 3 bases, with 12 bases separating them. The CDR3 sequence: CASSPPAGPNYNEQFF. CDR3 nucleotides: TGTGCCAGCTCACCACCCGCAGGGCCAAACTACAATGAGCAGTTCTTC.

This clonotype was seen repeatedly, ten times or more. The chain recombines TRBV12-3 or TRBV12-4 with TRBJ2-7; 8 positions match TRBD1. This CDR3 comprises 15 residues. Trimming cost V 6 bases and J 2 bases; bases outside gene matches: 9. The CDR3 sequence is CASRHGTGKTYEQYF. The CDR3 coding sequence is TGTGCCAGCAGGCACGGGACAGGAAAAACCTACGAGCAGTACTTC.

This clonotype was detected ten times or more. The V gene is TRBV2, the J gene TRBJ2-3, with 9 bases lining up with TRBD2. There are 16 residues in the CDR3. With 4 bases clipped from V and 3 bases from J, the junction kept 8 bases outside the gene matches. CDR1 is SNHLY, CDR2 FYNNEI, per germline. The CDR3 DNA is TGTGCCAGCAGTGGACAAGGAGCGGGAGGAACAGATACGCAGTATTTT. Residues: CASSGQGAGGTDTQYF. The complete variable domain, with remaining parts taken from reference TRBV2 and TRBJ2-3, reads EPEVTQTPSHQVTQMGQEVILRCVPISNHLYFYWYRQILGQKVEFLVSFYNNEISEKSEIFDDQFSVERPDGSNFTLKIRSTKLEDSAMYFCASSGQGAGGTDTQYFGPGTRLTVL.